The present T cell receptor (beta chain) was sequenced within a study of blood T cell repertoires in COVID-19 (dated by TCRdb to the early 2020s). As for the study more broadly: Samples covering the acute and convalescent phases of COVID-19 were provided by collaborators in the United States, Italy and Spain. The prospective study material was composed of cDNA or gDNA derived from T cells, B-cell-depleted T cells, or PBMCs. The dataset comprised deeply sampled blood TCRbeta repertoires from subjects exposed to, actively infected with, or recovered from COVID-19. The repertoires were released in a freely available public database meant as a resource for research on the immune response to SARS-CoV-2. The samples were drawn from the first 160 participants of the ongoing ImmuneRACE study and from 1,254 subjects provided by 6 global collaborators. Nearly every sample came with metadata listing a de-identified subject ID, COVID-19 status, age in years and sex. Where available, HLA class I and class II types were taken from metadata supplied by the sample provider and were not determined by assay-based typing.

General conclusions and limits of the study: Clinical and demographic metadata were provided uncurated, with the amount varying by source and participant.

Trimmed from V: 5 bases; trimmed from J: 2 bases; junction bases lacking a gene match: 12. The CDR3 runs 17 residues from the cysteine to the phenylalanine. CDR3 DNA is the only sequence kept; it has 51 bases, read in frame from the first base. The germline V gene yields SGHNT for CDR1 and YENEEA for CDR2. One collaborating source in Seattle enrolled patients during active infection and followed them longitudinally through the course of disease. Each collaborating institution followed its own protocols to collect whole blood in K2EDTA tubes. For TCRbeta analysis, collaborators shipped samples in one of three forms: frozen whole blood, isolated PBMCs, or DNA extracted from either of those sample types. Turning to this clone: Its antigen remains unidentified. Base qualities are not recorded, but no much larger clone differs from it by a single base.

TCRbeta CDR3 regions were amplified from genomic DNA by means of the immunoSEQ Assay, a bias-controlled multiplex PCR. Turning to the authors' computational methods: Nucleated cell counts per sample were estimated from amplification of reference gene primers within the assay. To quantify the absolute abundance of each unique TCRbeta CDR3 rearrangement, sequence reads were collapsed and filtered. For each sample, productive Simpson clonality was calculated as the square root of Simpson's diversity index across productive rearrangements. TCRdb stores this immuneACCESS table with in-frame sequences only. Part of the clones is absent; in the studies checked, under half of the shortfall reflects unresolved V genes, and no reason is known for the rest. V and J calls and clone size are copied from that table; D and trimming were computed from the DNA. The table for this sample lists roughly 60,000 clones; 55% to 75% of them were counted only once. The top ten constitute around 4.4% of the sample.

This TCR was sampled from a woman aged 70 to 79 with COVID-19, enrolled during active disease. The sequence joins TRBV11-3 to TRBJ2-5; 9 nucleotides in the junction match TRBD2. The sequencing input was peripheral blood. The sequence in DNA is TGTGCCAGCAGCCTAAGGGCGGGAGGGCCTTGGCAAGAGACCCAGTACTTC. This encodes CASSLRAGGPWQETQYF.